The 31 T cell receptor beta chains presented below share a single source sample, sequenced in a study of shared T cell receptors in the human thymus. The table came from immunoSEQ multiplex PCR; TCRdb's copy has only in-frame clones and leaves some out. The profile covers about 660,000 clones, with approximately 89% appearing a single time and roughly 0.0087% taken by the ten largest. The same data also contributed to another study, on human thymus T cells.

Sequenced input: thymocytes. These receptors originate from a boy in the first two years of life with a congenital heart defect.

The genes are TRBV27 and TRBJ1-2; D may be TRBD1 (5 bases). The CDR3 spans 16 residues. V lost 5 bases and J 4 bases, leaving 20 bases between the germline ends. CDR1 is MNHEY and CDR2 is SMNVEV in the germline V gene (reference sequence). CDR3 sequence reads: CASSPMTTDTLYGYTF. The CDR3 nucleotides are TGTGCCAGCAGTCCTATGACGACGGACACGCTCTATGGCTACACCTTC.

The chain recombines TRBV28 with TRBJ2-1, with 7 nucleotides matching TRBD2. V gave up 2 bases and J gave up 4 bases; unmatched junction bases: 8. CDR3 size: 16 residues. Germline V lookup: CDR1 MDHEN, CDR2 SYDVKM. DNA of the CDR3: TGTGCCAGCAGTTTAGTTAGGACTAGGACGTACAATGAGCAGTTCTTC. Translated, it gives CASSLVRTRTYNEQFF.

This clone appeared once. The CDR3 bases are TGCGCCAGCAGCCAAGTTCCCCTTAGCTACGAGCAGTACTTC. Translation: CASSQVPLSYEQYF. The V call is TRBV4-3, the J call TRBJ2-7; no clear D. Germline V CDR1 and CDR2: LGHNA, YSLEER. Trimming left V 1 base short and J 3 bases short, with 10 bases between. The CDR3 sequence is 14 residues long.

The V and J genes are TRBV2 and TRBJ2-1; D is perhaps TRBD1 (6 bases). Germline CDR1 reads SNHLY; CDR2 reads FYNNEI. This CDR3 spans 11 amino acids. Between the trimmed V and J ends, which lost 6 bases and 12 bases, there was a span of 12 bases. The CDR3 here is CASRNGQTQFF. As DNA, the CDR3 is TGTGCCAGCAGAAACGGACAGACGCAGTTCTTC.

This chain connects TRBV4-3 to TRBJ2-7, with 7 bases matching TRBD1. V lost 0 bases to trimming and J lost 3 bases; unmatched junction nucleotides: 20. Germline values: CDR1 LGHNA, CDR2 YSLEER. There are 20 residues in the CDR3. CDR3 in DNA: TGCGCCAGCAGCCAAGACAGGCCCACAGGGGCTCGAGGAATCGACTACGAGCAGTACTTC. Translating it yields CASSQDRPTGARGIDYEQYF.

The rearrangement uses TRBV25-1 and TRBJ1-1; D is possibly TRBD1 (6 bases). Trimming removed 6 bases from V and 1 base from J, with 9 bases in between. CDR1 is MGHDK and CDR2 is SYGVNS in the germline V gene. The CDR3 is made up of 13 amino acids. The DNA for the CDR3 is TGTGCCAGCAGACAGGGACAGAACACTGAAGCTTTCTTT. This encodes CASRQGQNTEAFF.

V and J are TRBV7-9 and TRBJ2-5; TRBD1 is a possible D gene (5 bases). The CDR3 is 14 amino acids. The germline V gene has CDR1 SEHNR and CDR2 FQNEAQ (reference sequence). Between the trimmed V and J ends, which lost 5 bases and 3 bases, there was a span of 13 bases. The CDR3 is CASSPRTFEETQYF. CDR3 in DNA: TGTGCCAGCAGCCCAAGGACATTCGAAGAGACCCAGTACTTC.

The chain links TRBV10-3 to TRBJ1-5; 8 bases line up with TRBD1. V lost 6 bases, J lost 4 bases, and 5 bases stayed unmatched. CDR3 size: 14 residues. Germline CDR1 and CDR2: ENHRY and SYGVKD. The CDR3 reads CAIRDRGRNQPQHF. Here the CDR3 DNA reads TGTGCCATCAGAGACAGGGGTAGGAATCAGCCCCAGCATTTT.

The J gene is TRBJ2-7, the V gene TRBV6-5; 7 bases are a match to TRBD1. Germline V CDR1 and CDR2: MNHEY, SVGAGI. This CDR3 has 15 amino acids. V trimming: 8 bases; J trimming: 0 bases; junction bases outside the gene matches: 10. The DNA of the CDR3 is TGTGCCAGCGGCCCAACCGGGACAGCCTCCTACGAGCAGTACTTC. Amino acids: CASGPTGTASYEQYF.

The rearrangement uses TRBV4-2 and TRBJ2-1, with a weak D call TRBD1 (5 bases). There are 16 residues in the CDR3. V dropped 0 bases and J dropped 1 base, with 10 bases sitting between them. Germline CDR1 reads LGHNA; CDR2 reads YNFKEQ. The CDR3 DNA follows: TGTGCCAGCAGCCAAGATGGCGACAGATCCTACAATGAGCAGTTCTTC. It is translated as CASSQDGDRSYNEQFF.

This clone appeared once. In nucleotides, the CDR3 is TGCGCCAGCAGCTTTGTGATAGCGGCCACCGGGGAGCTGTTTTTT. Translating gives CASSFVIAATGELFF. The V and J genes are TRBV5-1 and TRBJ2-2; D is possibly TRBD2 (6 bases). The ends were cut back, 2 bases at V and 4 bases at J, with 12 bases in the middle. Per the germline V gene, CDR1 is SGHRS and CDR2 is YFSETQ. This CDR3 region has 15 residues.

V and J are TRBV9 and TRBJ1-5; unclear D gene. Germline values: CDR1 SGDLS, CDR2 YYNGEE. V was clipped by 4 bases and J by 4 bases, with 12 bases between them. The CDR3 totals 14 residues. This CDR3 reads CASSPATGNQPQHF. CDR3 DNA sequence: TGTGCCAGCAGCCCGGCGACGGGGAATCAGCCCCAGCATTTT.

The chain carries TRBV21-1 and TRBJ1-5; TRBD1, the D gene given by the table, was not confirmed from the DNA. TRBV21-1 is assigned pseudogene status. The CDR3 loop spans 17 amino acids. The CDR3 region has the DNA TGTGCCAGCAGCAAAGTCGAGGCAGGGGTAACCAATCAGCCCCAGCATTTT. Its protein is CASSKVEAGVTNQPQHF.

The V call is TRBV28, the J call TRBJ2-5; D is perhaps TRBD2 (6 bases). The CDR3 sequence is 13 residues long. Germline lookup yields CDR1 MDHEN and CDR2 SYDVKM. V lost 2 bases and J 5 bases, leaving 9 bases between the germline ends. CDR3 amino acids: CASSLGGWETQYF. DNA for the CDR3: TGTGCCAGCAGTTTAGGGGGGTGGGAGACCCAGTACTTC.

This sequence joins TRBV2 and TRBJ2-5; 9 bases align to TRBD2. After removal of 8 bases from V and 0 bases from J, the junction contained 7 bases not matched to a gene. Germline CDR1 and CDR2: SNHLY and FYNNEI. The CDR3 is 15 residues long. The CDR3 DNA is TGTGCCAGCGAGGAGGGCGGGGGGGACCAAGAGACCCAGTACTTC. It translates to CASEEGGGDQETQYF.

The chain carries TRBV25-1 and TRBJ2-5; TRBD1 matches at 11 bases. V was pared by 6 bases and J by 4 bases, with 4 bases of the junction left unmatched. Germline V CDR1 and CDR2: MGHDK, SYGVNS. The CDR3 spans 14 residues. The CDR3 is CASSLGTGGETQYF. The CDR3 DNA reads as TGTGCCAGCAGCCTCGGGACAGGGGGAGAGACCCAGTACTTC.

The CDR3 sequence: CASSDYTSPDSSYNEQFF. CDR3 coding DNA: TGTGCCAGCAGTGACTATACTTCCCCGGACAGCTCCTACAATGAGCAGTTCTTC. This chain joins TRBV25-1 and TRBJ2-1; D may be TRBD1 (6 bases). CDR3 length: 18 residues. Per germline, CDR1 MGHDK and CDR2 SYGVNS. V lost 3 bases, J lost 0 bases, and 18 bases lay in between.

This chain uses TRBV6-6 with TRBJ1-4, with D unresolved. Germline V gene lookup returns CDR1 MNHNY and CDR2 SVGAGI (reference sequence). This CDR3 is 16 amino acids long. V was shortened by 6 bases and J by 0 bases, with 14 bases between the two germline ends. The CDR3 region has the DNA TGTGCCAGCAGCCCCCTGAGGACTCCAACTAATGAAAAACTGTTTTTT. It yields the protein CASSPLRTPTNEKLFF.

The chain combines TRBV2 with TRBJ1-6; perhaps TRBD1 as D (6 bases). CDR1 and CDR2 from the germline V gene are SNHLY and FYNNEI. The V end was cut by 6 bases, the J end by 9 bases, with 18 bases between. This CDR3 has 15 amino acids. In DNA, the CDR3 is TGTGCCAGCAGAGGGGGAAATTTATCGTCTTCACCCCTCCACTTT. Its protein is CASRGGNLSSSPLHF. Drawing the rest from reference TRBV2 and TRBJ1-6, the complete variable domain is EPEVTQTPSHQVTQMGQEVILRCVPISNHLYFYWYRQILGQKVEFLVSFYNNEISEKSEIFDDQFSVERPDGSNFTLKIRSTKLEDSAMYFCASRGGNLSSSPLHFGNGTRLTVT.

This clone has only one observation. The chain combines TRBV28 with TRBJ2-3; D unclear. The V gene lost 3 bases and the J gene lost 5 bases, with 6 bases spanning the gap. The V gene's germline CDR1 is MDHEN and CDR2 SYDVKM. This CDR3 spans 12 amino acids. The CDR3 reads CASSFLRDTQYF. CDR3 nucleotides: TGTGCCAGCAGTTTTTTGCGAGATACGCAGTATTTT.

The chain couples TRBV4-2 to TRBJ1-5; possible D gene TRBD1, 6 bases. Per germline, CDR1 LGHNA and CDR2 YNFKEQ. This CDR3 region has 18 residues. The germline V and J ends were trimmed by 4 bases and 0 bases, with 19 bases remaining between them. The CDR3 region is CASSRRYHRAYSNQPQHF. The DNA of the CDR3 is TGTGCCAGCAGCCGGAGGTACCACAGGGCCTATAGCAATCAGCCCCAGCATTTT.

The V call is TRBV9, the J call TRBJ2-3; 7 bases align to TRBD2. Germline V gene lookup returns CDR1 SGDLS and CDR2 YYNGEE. The V segment lost 0 bases and the J segment 5 bases; nucleotides outside the gene matches: 9. This CDR3 comprises 16 residues. The CDR3 protein is CASSVGSGGGEDTQYF. The CDR3 DNA follows: TGTGCCAGCAGCGTAGGGTCGGGCGGGGGTGAAGATACGCAGTATTTT.

This clone appeared once. The chain recombines TRBV2 with TRBJ2-7; possibly TRBD2 for D (5 bases). CDR1 and CDR2 from the germline V gene are SNHLY and FYNNEI. Trimming pared 6 bases from V and 3 bases from J, leaving 15 bases between. CDR3 length: 14 amino acids. CDR3 in amino acids: CASSWTPAGYEQYF. CDR3 bases: TGTGCCAGCAGCTGGACTCCGGCCGGCTACGAGCAGTACTTC.

The V call is TRBV29-1, the J call TRBJ2-5, with D unclear. The CDR3 spans 17 residues. Trimming pared 6 bases from V and 1 base from J, leaving 24 bases between. The germline gives CDR1 SQVTM, CDR2 ANQGSEA. CDR3 residues: CSVRVTAALTAQETQYF. For the CDR3, the DNA is TGCAGCGTACGCGTCACGGCGGCGCTAACGGCCCAAGAGACCCAGTACTTC.

V is TRBV4-3 and J is TRBJ2-1; D not resolved. Germline V lookup: CDR1 LGHNA, CDR2 YSLEER. The CDR3 runs 14 residues. V dropped 0 bases and J dropped 4 bases, with 7 bases sitting between them. CDR3 bases: TGCGCCAGCAGCCAAGACGGTCAATACAATGAGCAGTTCTTC. This codes for CASSQDGQYNEQFF.

This chain uses TRBV29-1 with TRBJ2-5, with 8 bases matching TRBD1. J lost 2 bases, V lost 3 bases, and 11 bases had no gene match. The CDR3 sequence is 16 residues long. Per the germline V gene, CDR1 is SQVTM and CDR2 is ANQGSEA. The DNA for the CDR3 is TGCAGCGTTGACCACGATCAGGGGGCGTTACAAGAGACCCAGTACTTC. As protein: CSVDHDQGALQETQYF. Full variable domain (missing parts from reference TRBV29-1 and TRBJ2-5): SAVISQKPSRDICQRGTSLTIQCQVDSQVTMMFWYRQQPGQSLTLIATANQGSEATYESGFVIDKFPISRPNLTFSTLTVSNMSPEDSSIYLCSVDHDQGALQETQYFGPGTRLLVL.

The CDR3 here is CSAPHRKEQYF. In DNA form, the CDR3 reads TGCAGTGCCCCTCACAGGAAGGAGCAGTACTTC. V is TRBV20-1 and J is TRBJ2-7; tentatively, D is TRBD1 (5 bases). From germline, CDR1 is DFQATT and CDR2 SNEGSKA (reference sequence). The germline V and J ends were trimmed by 6 bases and 7 bases, with 13 bases remaining between them. The CDR3 is 11 amino acids.

This clone was counted once. J is TRBJ1-5 and V is TRBV19, with 11 bases fitting TRBD1. Trimming at V came to 4 bases and at J to 12 bases, leaving 2 bases not matched to a gene. Germline V gives CDR1 LNHDA, CDR2 SQIVND (reference sequence). The CDR3 extends over 12 amino acids. In nucleotides, the CDR3 is TGTGCCAGTAGTAGCGGGACAGGGGGCCAGCATTTT. It codes for CASSSGTGGQHF.

This clone was detected once. This chain connects TRBV28 to TRBJ1-1; perhaps TRBD1 as D (6 bases). Per germline, CDR1 MDHEN and CDR2 SYDVKM. This CDR3 is 11 amino acids long. The germline V and J ends were trimmed by 4 bases and 8 bases, with 8 bases remaining between them. Here the CDR3 DNA reads TGTGCCAGCAGTTCCGGGACAGAAGCTTTCTTT. It specifies CASSSGTEAFF.

This chain links TRBV18 with TRBJ2-5; 9 bases are shared with TRBD1. The CDR3 has 15 residues. V gave up 3 bases and J gave up 6 bases; unmatched junction bases: 8. Germline lookup yields CDR1 KGHSH and CDR2 LQKENI. Written as DNA, the CDR3 is TGTGCCAGCTCACCCCCGGGACAGGGTCTTCAGACCCAGTACTTC. It codes for CASSPPGQGLQTQYF.

This chain connects TRBV18 to TRBJ2-3; TRBD2 aligns across 11 bases. The V gene's germline CDR1 is KGHSH and CDR2 LQKENI. CDR3 length equals 16 residues. The junction had 6 bases not matched to a gene; V was cut back by 5 bases and J by 2 bases. The CDR3 loop reads CASSTVSGRDTDTQYF. The DNA for the CDR3 is TGTGCCAGCTCAACGGTTAGCGGGAGGGACACAGATACGCAGTATTTT. The variable domain in full, with the rest retrieved from reference TRBV18 and TRBJ2-3, is NAGVMQNPRHLVRRRGQEARLRCSPMKGHSHVYWYRQLPEEGLKFMVYLQKENIIDESGMPKERFSAEFPKEGPSILRIQQVVRGDSAAYFCASSTVSGRDTDTQYFGPGTRLTVL.